This T cell receptor (beta chain) originates from a study of type 1 regulatory T cells. Whole-study context: An in vitro protocol generated T-allo10, a Tr1-enriched, alloantigen-specific CD4 T cell product.

Graft donor-derived T-allo10 cells were described as host-alloantigen-specific, anergic, and alloantigen-specifically suppressive. Concerning this clonotype itself: No antigen is known for it.

V lost 3 bases and J 1 base, leaving 10 bases between the germline ends. The germline gives CDR1 DFQATT, CDR2 SNEGSKA (reference sequence). CDR3 length: 14 amino acids. TCRdb re-called the reads through MiXCR, storing one row per CDR3 protein. The profile covers roughly 71,000 distinct CDR3 sequences, with roughly three fifths appearing a single time and 7.6% taken by the ten largest. This clonotype was sampled from a human donor in good health. Sequencing was performed on cultured T cells, either the whole culture or a sorted T cell fraction (not recorded which). Stated subset: Tr1-enriched cell product generated in vitro against host alloantigens. The rearrangement joins TRBV20-1 to TRBJ1-5; D possibly corresponds to TRBD1 (6 bases). The CDR3 coding sequence is TGCAGTGCTAGCGTTGACAGGAGCAATCAGCCCCAGCATTTT. It is translated as CSASVDRSNQPQHF.